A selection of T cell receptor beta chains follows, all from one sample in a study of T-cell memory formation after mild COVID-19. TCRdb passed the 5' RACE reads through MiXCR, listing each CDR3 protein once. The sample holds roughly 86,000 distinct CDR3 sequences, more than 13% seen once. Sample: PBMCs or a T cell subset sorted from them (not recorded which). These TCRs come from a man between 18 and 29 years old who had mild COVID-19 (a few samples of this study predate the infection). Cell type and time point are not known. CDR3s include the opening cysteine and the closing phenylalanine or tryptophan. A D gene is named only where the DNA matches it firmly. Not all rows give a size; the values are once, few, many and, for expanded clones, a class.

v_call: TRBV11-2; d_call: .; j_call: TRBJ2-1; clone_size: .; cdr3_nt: TGTGCCAGCAGCTCTTGGGCTAGCTCCTACAATGAGCAGTTCTTC; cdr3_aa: CASSSWASSYNEQFF
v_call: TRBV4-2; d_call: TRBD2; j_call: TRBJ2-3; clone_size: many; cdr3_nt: TGTGCCAGCAGCCAGAGGGCGGGGGGGCAGTTTGGTGGAGATACGCAGTATTTT; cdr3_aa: CASSQRAGGQFGGDTQYF
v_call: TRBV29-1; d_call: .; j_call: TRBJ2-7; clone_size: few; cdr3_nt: TGCAGCGTTGAAGATCATGGGGGCTACGAGCAGTACTTC; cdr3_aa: CSVEDHGGYEQYF
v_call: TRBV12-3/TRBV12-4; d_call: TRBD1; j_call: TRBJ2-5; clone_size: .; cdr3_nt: TGTGCCAGCAGCCTAGAGGTCCAGGGGGCGCGGGAGACCCAGTACTTC; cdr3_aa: CASSLEVQGARETQYF
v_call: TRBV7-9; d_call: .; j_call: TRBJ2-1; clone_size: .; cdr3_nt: TGTGCCGTCGATACAGGGGACTTATTCTTC; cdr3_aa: CAVDTGDLFF
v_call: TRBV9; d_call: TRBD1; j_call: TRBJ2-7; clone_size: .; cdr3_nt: TGTGCCAGCAGCGTAGGGACAGGGAACTACGAGCAGTACTTC; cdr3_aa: CASSVGTGNYEQYF
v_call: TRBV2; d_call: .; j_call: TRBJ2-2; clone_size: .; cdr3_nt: TGTGCCAGCAGTGAACGTCGGGCCTGGGACACCGGGGAGCTGTTTTTT; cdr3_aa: CASSERRAWDTGELFF
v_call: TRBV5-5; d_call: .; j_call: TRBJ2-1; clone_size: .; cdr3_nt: TGTGCCAGCAGCCCCTTTGGGGATGAGCAGTTCTTC; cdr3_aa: CASSPFGDEQFF
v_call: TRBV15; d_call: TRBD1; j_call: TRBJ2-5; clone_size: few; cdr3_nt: TGTGCCACCAGCAGAGATTCAGGGGGCGCCGGGGAGACCCAGTACTTC; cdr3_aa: CATSRDSGGAGETQYF
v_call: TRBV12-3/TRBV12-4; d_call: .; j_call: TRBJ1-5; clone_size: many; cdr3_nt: TGTGCCAGCAGTTTATGGCGGATAAACCAGGAATTGGATCAGCCCCAGCATTTT; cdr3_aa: CASSLWRINQELDQPQHF
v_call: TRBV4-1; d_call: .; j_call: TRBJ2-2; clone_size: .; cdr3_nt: TGCGCCAGCCAGGGGGGTCCCTCGAACACCGGGGAGCTGTTTTTT; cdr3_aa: CASQGGPSNTGELFF
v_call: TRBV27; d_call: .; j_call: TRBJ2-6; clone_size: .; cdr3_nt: TGTGCCAGCAGTTTTGGCGGGGCCAACGTCCTGACTTTC; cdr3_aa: CASSFGGANVLTF
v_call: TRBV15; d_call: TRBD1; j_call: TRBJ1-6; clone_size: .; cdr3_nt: TGTGCCACAACCTCAGGGGGGGGCCGGAATTCACCCCTCCACTTT; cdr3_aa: CATTSGGGRNSPLHF
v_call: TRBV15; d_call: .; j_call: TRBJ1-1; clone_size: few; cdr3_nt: TGTGCCACCAGCAGAGTGTCCGCCCCCACTGAAGCTTTCTTT; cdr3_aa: CATSRVSAPTEAFF
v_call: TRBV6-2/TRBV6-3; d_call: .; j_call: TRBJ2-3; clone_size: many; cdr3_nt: TGTGCCAGCAGTTACTGGTCGGCAGGCCGGGTGAATACGCAGTATTTT; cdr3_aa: CASSYWSAGRVNTQYF
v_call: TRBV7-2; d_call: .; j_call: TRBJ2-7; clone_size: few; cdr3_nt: TGTGCCAGCACCGGAGGCGGGGCCCTCTACGAGCAGTACTTC; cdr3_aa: CASTGGGALYEQYF
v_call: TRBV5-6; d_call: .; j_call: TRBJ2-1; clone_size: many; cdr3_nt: TGTGCCAGCAGTAAGGGGGGCCCCTACAATGAGCAGTTCTTC; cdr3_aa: CASSKGGPYNEQFF
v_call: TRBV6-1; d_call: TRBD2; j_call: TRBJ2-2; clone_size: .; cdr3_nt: TGTGCCAGCAGTGGCCCAGCGGGGGGGAACACCGGGGAGCTGTTTTTT; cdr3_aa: CASSGPAGGNTGELFF
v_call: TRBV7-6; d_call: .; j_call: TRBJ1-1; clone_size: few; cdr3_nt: TGTGCCAGCAGCTTGGGGGAGACTGAAGCTTTCTTT; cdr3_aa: CASSLGETEAFF
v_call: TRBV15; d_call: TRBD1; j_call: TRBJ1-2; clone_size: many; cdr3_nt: TGTGCCACCAGCAGGGGACAGGTTTATGGCTACACCTTC; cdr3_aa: CATSRGQVYGYTF
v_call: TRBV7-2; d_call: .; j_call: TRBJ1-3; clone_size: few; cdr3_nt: TGTGCCAGCAGCCAACAGGCGGCAGGGAGTGGAAACACCATATATTTT; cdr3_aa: CASSQQAAGSGNTIYF
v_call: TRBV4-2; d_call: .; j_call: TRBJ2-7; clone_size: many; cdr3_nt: TGTGCCAGCAGCCAAGGGCAACAGCTCTACGAGCAGTACTTC; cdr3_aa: CASSQGQQLYEQYF
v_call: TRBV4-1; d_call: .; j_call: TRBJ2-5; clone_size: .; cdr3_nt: TGCGCCAGCAGCCAAGAGGCCGGGGCCCAGTACTTC; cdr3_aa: CASSQEAGAQYF
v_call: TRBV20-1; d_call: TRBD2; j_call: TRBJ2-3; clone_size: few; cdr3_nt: TGCAGTGTGACTAGCGGGGAGACAGATACGCAGTATTTT; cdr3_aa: CSVTSGETDTQYF
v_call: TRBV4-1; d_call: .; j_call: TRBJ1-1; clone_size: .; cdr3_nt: TGCGCCAGCAGCCAAGACCGGACTGAAGCTTTCTTT; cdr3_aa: CASSQDRTEAFF
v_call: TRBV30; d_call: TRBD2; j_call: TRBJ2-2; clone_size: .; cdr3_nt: TGTGCCTGGAGCGGACTAGGACGCACCGGGGAGCTGTTTTTT; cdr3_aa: CAWSGLGRTGELFF
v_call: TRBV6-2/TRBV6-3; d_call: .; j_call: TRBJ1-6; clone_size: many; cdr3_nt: TGTGCCAGCAGTTACTCGGGGGGGACTTCACCCCTCCACTTT; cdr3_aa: CASSYSGGTSPLHF
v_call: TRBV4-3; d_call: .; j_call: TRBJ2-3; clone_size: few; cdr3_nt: TGCGCCAGCAGCCAAGATTGGAGAGTTGCTCGGACAGATACGCAGTATTTT; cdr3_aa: CASSQDWRVARTDTQYF
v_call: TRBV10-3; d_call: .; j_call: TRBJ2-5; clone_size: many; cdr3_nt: TGTGCCATCAGTGAGTCGCTGGGGCAAGAGACCCAGTACTTC; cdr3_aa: CAISESLGQETQYF
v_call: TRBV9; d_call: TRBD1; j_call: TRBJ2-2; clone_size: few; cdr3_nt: TGTGCCAGCAGCGAGACAGGGGGCGGAACCGGGGAGCTGTTTTTT; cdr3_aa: CASSETGGGTGELFF
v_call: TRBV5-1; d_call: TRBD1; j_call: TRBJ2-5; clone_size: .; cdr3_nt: TGCGCCAGCAGCTTGTGGAGGGACAGGGGCTTTTCGGAGACCCAGTACTTC; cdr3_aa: CASSLWRDRGFSETQYF
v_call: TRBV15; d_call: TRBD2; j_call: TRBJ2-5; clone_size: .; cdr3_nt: TGTGCCACCCAAGCTAGCGGAGAGACCCAGTACTTC; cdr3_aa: CATQASGETQYF
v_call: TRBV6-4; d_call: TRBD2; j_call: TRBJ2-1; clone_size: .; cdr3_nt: TGTGCCAGCAGTGAAACTAGCGGGGGGGGTAATGAGCAGTTCTTC; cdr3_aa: CASSETSGGGNEQFF
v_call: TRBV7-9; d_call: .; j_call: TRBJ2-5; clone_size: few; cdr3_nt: TGTGCCAGCAGCACAACGGGGTACCAAGAGACCCAGTACTTC; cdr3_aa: CASSTTGYQETQYF
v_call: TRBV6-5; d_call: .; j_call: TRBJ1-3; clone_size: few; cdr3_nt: TGTGCCAGCAGTTACTCTGGGGGTACTGGAAACACCATATATTTT; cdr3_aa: CASSYSGGTGNTIYF
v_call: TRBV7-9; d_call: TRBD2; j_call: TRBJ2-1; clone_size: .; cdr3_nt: TGTGCCAGCAGCCTAATCCCTAGCGGACCCTACAATGAGCAGTTCTTC; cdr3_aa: CASSLIPSGPYNEQFF
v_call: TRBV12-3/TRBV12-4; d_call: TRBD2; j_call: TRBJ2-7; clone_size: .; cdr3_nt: TGTGCCAGCAGTTCCCTGACTAGCGGTCCCTACGAGCAGTACTTC; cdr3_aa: CASSSLTSGPYEQYF
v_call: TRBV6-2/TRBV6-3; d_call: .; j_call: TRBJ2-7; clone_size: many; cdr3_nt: TGTGCCAGCAGCGACACCTACCAGGCACTATCCTACGAGCAGTACTTC; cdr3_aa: CASSDTYQALSYEQYF
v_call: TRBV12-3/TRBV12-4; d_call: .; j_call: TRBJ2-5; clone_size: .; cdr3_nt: TGTGCCAGCAGGGGGGGGCAGTCACAGACCCAGTACTTC; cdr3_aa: CASRGGQSQTQYF
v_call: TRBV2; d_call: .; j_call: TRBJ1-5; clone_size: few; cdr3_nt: TGTGCCAGCGGCTGGGGGGCAGGCAATCAGCCCCAGCATTTT; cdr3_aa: CASGWGAGNQPQHF
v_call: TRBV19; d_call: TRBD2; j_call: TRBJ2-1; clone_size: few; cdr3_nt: TGTGCCAGTAGATTAGCGGGGGATAATGAGCAGTTCTTC; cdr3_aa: CASRLAGDNEQFF